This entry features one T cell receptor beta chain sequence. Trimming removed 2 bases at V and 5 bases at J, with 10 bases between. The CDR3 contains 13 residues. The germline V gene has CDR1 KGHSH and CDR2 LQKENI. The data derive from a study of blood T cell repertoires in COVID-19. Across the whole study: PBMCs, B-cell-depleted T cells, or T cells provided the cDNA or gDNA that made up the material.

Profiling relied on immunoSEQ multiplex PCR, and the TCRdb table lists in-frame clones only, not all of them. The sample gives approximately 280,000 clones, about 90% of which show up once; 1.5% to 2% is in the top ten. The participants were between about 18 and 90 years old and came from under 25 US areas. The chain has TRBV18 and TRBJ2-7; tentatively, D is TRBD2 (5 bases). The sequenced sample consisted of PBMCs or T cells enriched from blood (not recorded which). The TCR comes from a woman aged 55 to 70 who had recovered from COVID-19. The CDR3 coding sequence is TGTGCCAGCTCACCAGCGGGCCGGCACGAGCAGTACTTC. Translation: CASSPAGRHEQYF.